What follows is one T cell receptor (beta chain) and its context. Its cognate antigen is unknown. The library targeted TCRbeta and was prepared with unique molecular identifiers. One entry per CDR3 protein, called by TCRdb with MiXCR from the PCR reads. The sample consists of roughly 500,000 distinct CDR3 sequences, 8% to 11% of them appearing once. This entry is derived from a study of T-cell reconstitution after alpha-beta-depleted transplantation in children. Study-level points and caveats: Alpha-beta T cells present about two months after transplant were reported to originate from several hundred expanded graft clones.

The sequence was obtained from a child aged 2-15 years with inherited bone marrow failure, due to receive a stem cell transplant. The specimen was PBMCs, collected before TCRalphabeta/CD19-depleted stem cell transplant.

The CDR3 sequence: CASSQGSTGLAGGNEQFF. CDR3 bases: TGCGCCAGCAGTCAAGGGAGTACGGGACTAGCGGGAGGGAATGAGCAGTTCTTC. J is TRBJ2-1 and V is TRBV23-1, with 16 bases matching TRBD2. TRBV23-1 has ORF status, its function being uncertain. V was pared by 2 bases and J by 7 bases, with 8 bases of the junction left unmatched. This CDR3 is 18 amino acids long.